This is a list of T cell receptor beta chains from one sample in a study of cytomegalovirus exposure and HLA in healthy donors. Repertoires were generated with immunoSEQ multiplex PCR, while TCRdb's copy carries only in-frame clones and drops some. The sample holds about 160,000 clones, about 75% seen once. The sample comprised PBMCs. These receptor sequences come from a female donor in good health and CMV-seronegative. Each CDR3 is given with its conserved first and last residue. The D gene is left open where the match is weak. Expanded clones are given a class, and other clones once, few, many or no size at all.

d_gene,j_gene,abundance,v_gene,CDR3nt,CDR3aa
TRBD2,TRBJ2-7,NA,TRBV7-6,TGTGCCAGCAGCTTAGGGGCGGGGGTACGGGATCGAGCCAACGAGCAGTACTTC,CASSLGAGVRDRANEQYF
NA,TRBJ2-3,NA,TRBV5-1,TGCGCCAGCAGCTTGGAAGTCAGCCCAGTGGGAGTAGATACGCAGTATTTT,CASSLEVSPVGVDTQYF
TRBD1,TRBJ1-6,NA,TRBV30,TGTGCCTGGAGCGGACAGGTAGTTATCTCAGCCCTCCACTTT,CAWSGQVVISALHF
TRBD2,TRBJ2-3,NA,TRBV7-9,TGTGCCAGCAGCACAGGGACTAGCGGCACAGATACGCAGTATTTT,CASSTGTSGTDTQYF
NA,TRBJ1-2,few,TRBV5-6,TGTGCCAGCAGCTTGCCCAGTAACTATGGCTACACCTTC,CASSLPSNYGYTF
NA,TRBJ2-5,NA,TRBV7-2,TGTGCCAGCAGCCCAGGGACTCAGGTGGAGACCCAGTACTTC,CASSPGTQVETQYF
NA,TRBJ1-2,NA,TRBV5-1,TGCGCCAGCAGCTTACGGACAAGTGTGAACTATGGCTACACCTTC,CASSLRTSVNYGYTF
TRBD2,TRBJ2-5,NA,TRBV5-1,TGCGCCAGCAGCTTGGGTCAGCTAGCGGGGGGTGGCCAAGAGACCCAGTACTTC,CASSLGQLAGGGQETQYF
TRBD2,TRBJ2-7,NA,TRBV6-6,TGTGCCACCCACAGCGGGAGGGCCCCCTACGAGCAGTACTTC,CATHSGRAPYEQYF
TRBD1,TRBJ1-2,NA,TRBV13,TGTGCCAGCAGCAAGGACAGGGGGCGGAGTGGCTACACCTTC,CASSKDRGRSGYTF
TRBD1,TRBJ2-7,NA,TRBV18,TGTGCCAGCTCACCAACCGGACAGGCCTACGAGCAGTACTTC,CASSPTGQAYEQYF
NA,TRBJ2-3,few,TRBV5-1,TGCGCCAGCAATGAGGGGGATCGGACAGATACGCAGTATTTT,CASNEGDRTDTQYF
NA,TRBJ2-7,NA,TRBV5-1,TGCGCCAGCGGACCAGGGGCCGGCGAGCAGTACTTC,CASGPGAGEQYF
NA,TRBJ1-5,NA,TRBV9,TGTGCCAGCAGCGTAGCAGGGAACAATCAGCCCCAGCATTTT,CASSVAGNNQPQHF
NA,TRBJ1-1,NA,TRBV18,TGTGCCAGCTCACCGGGGCAGAACACTGAAGCTTTCTTT,CASSPGQNTEAFF
NA,TRBJ2-2,NA,TRBV7-3,TGTGCCAGCAGCCGACGGAGCACCATGAACACCGGGGAGCTGTTTTTT,CASSRRSTMNTGELFF
NA,TRBJ1-6,NA,TRBV15,TGTGCCACCAGCGTAGCGAATTCACCCCTCCACTTT,CATSVANSPLHF
NA,TRBJ2-2,NA,TRBV7-9,TGTGCCAGCAGACAGGTGGACACCGGGGAGCTGTTTTTT,CASRQVDTGELFF
TRBD2,TRBJ2-1,NA,TRBV5-4,TGTGCCAGCAGCGTCCGGACTAGCGGGAGCAATGAGCAGTTCTTC,CASSVRTSGSNEQFF
NA,TRBJ1-5,NA,TRBV19,TGTGCCAGTAGGGCAAGAAATCAGCCCCAGCATTTT,CASRARNQPQHF
NA,TRBJ1-4,NA,TRBV25-1,TGTGCCACACACAGGGAAGGAGAAAAACTGTTTTTT,CATHREGEKLFF
NA,TRBJ1-1,NA,TRBV21-1,TGTGCCAGCGGAGGCACTGAAGCTTTCTTT,CASGGTEAFF
TRBD2,TRBJ2-1,NA,TRBV9,TGTGCCAGCAGCGAGGGACTAGCGGGCGAGCAGTTCTTC,CASSEGLAGEQFF
NA,TRBJ1-2,NA,TRBV4-3,TGCGCCAGCAGCTCCGATAGAGGGCTTAACTATGGCTACACCTTC,CASSSDRGLNYGYTF
NA,TRBJ1-3,NA,TRBV29-1,TGCAGCGTGGAGGACAGATCCTCTGGAAACACCATATATTTT,CSVEDRSSGNTIYF
NA,TRBJ1-4,NA,TRBV6-5,TGTGCCAGCACTGCCGGGTCCCCAACTAATGAAAAACTGTTTTTT,CASTAGSPTNEKLFF
TRBD1,TRBJ1-3,NA,TRBV7-9,TGTGCCAGCAGCTTAGTGGGACAGGCCAGCTCTGGAAACACCATATATTTT,CASSLVGQASSGNTIYF
TRBD2,TRBJ2-7,NA,TRBV4-1,TGTGCCAGCAGCCATGGGACTAGCGGCTACGAGCAGTACTTC,CASSHGTSGYEQYF
NA,TRBJ1-2,NA,TRBV19,TGTGCCACCTCCGGGACAACACTTTATTATGGCTACACCTTC,CATSGTTLYYGYTF
TRBD2,TRBJ2-3,NA,TRBV7-2,TGTGCCAGCAGCTTAGGGGGGACTAGAACAGATACGCAGTATTTT,CASSLGGTRTDTQYF
NA,TRBJ2-3,NA,TRBV9,TGTGCCAGCAGCGTAGGCGGGTCCTCCACAGATACGCAGTATTTT,CASSVGGSSTDTQYF
TRBD1,TRBJ1-2,NA,TRBV2,TGTGCCAGCAGTGGGACAGGGGCGAACTATGGCTACACCTTC,CASSGTGANYGYTF
NA,TRBJ1-2,NA,TRBV29-1,TGCAGCGTTGTAGATGGCTACACCTTC,CSVVDGYTF
TRBD1,TRBJ2-7,NA,TRBV4-3,TGCGCCAGCAGCCCGGGGACAGGGTCTTCCTACGAGCAGTACTTC,CASSPGTGSSYEQYF
NA,TRBJ1-1,NA,TRBV19,TGTGCCAGTAGTGTCAAGGGAGACACTGAAGCTTTCTTT,CASSVKGDTEAFF
NA,TRBJ1-4,NA,TRBV13,TGTGCCAGCAGCTTAGGCCTAGACAGTGGCAATGAAAAACTGTTTTTT,CASSLGLDSGNEKLFF
NA,TRBJ1-6,NA,TRBV4-3,TGCGCCAGCAGCCAACAACCAGGTCACGTAGCCTATAATTCACCCCTCCACTTT,CASSQQPGHVAYNSPLHF
NA,TRBJ2-1,once,TRBV6-6,TGTGCCAGCAGCCTTCGACTAGGGTACGGCAACAATGAGCAGTTCTTC,CASSLRLGYGNNEQFF
TRBD1,TRBJ2-7,NA,TRBV4-3,TGCGCCAGCAGCCGCCTCGGACAGGGGGCAGGCGAGCAGTACTTC,CASSRLGQGAGEQYF
NA,TRBJ2-7,few,TRBV10-2,TGCGCCAGCAGTCTCCAGGGGTCCGACGAGCAGTACTTC,CASSLQGSDEQYF
NA,TRBJ1-1,NA,TRBV5-5,TGTGCCAGCAGCTCGCGCGGGGAATGGAGCACTGAAGCTTTCTTT,CASSSRGEWSTEAFF
NA,TRBJ2-1,NA,TRBV7-9,TGTGCCAGCAGCCCGGCCTACAATGAGCAGTTCTTC,CASSPAYNEQFF
NA,TRBJ2-6,NA,TRBV30,TGTGCCTGGAGTTCCCTGTACTCTGGGGCCAACGTCCTGACTTTC,CAWSSLYSGANVLTF
NA,TRBJ2-3,NA,TRBV5-6,TGTGCCAGCAGCTGGCCTAGCACAGATACGCAGTATTTT,CASSWPSTDTQYF
TRBD1,TRBJ2-7,NA,TRBV25-1,TGTGCCAGCAGCCCCCGGCGACAGGGGACCTACGAGCAGTACTTC,CASSPRRQGTYEQYF
TRBD1,TRBJ1-2,once,TRBV9,TGTGCCAGCAGCGATACATCGACAGGGCCCAACTATGGCTACACCTTC,CASSDTSTGPNYGYTF
TRBD1,TRBJ1-1,few,TRBV28,TGTGCCAGCAGTTTAGACAGGGTGAACACTGAAGCTTTCTTT,CASSLDRVNTEAFF
TRBD2,TRBJ2-7,few,TRBV19,TGTGCCAGTAGTAGGCTAGCGGGGTACTACGAGCAGTACTTC,CASSRLAGYYEQYF
TRBD2,TRBJ2-1,NA,TRBV4-3,TGCGCCAGCAGCCAAGGGACTAGCACGTACAATGAGCAGTTCTTC,CASSQGTSTYNEQFF
TRBD2,TRBJ2-3,NA,TRBV4-1,TGCGCCAGCAGCCAAGGTCCGGGCGGGGTAGCGGGGTATGCAGATACGCAGTATTTT,CASSQGPGGVAGYADTQYF
TRBD2,TRBJ2-3,NA,TRBV15,TGTGCCACCAGCATCTTTTCCCCCGGACTAGCAAGTACAGATACGCAGTATTTT,CATSIFSPGLASTDTQYF
NA,TRBJ1-6,NA,TRBV28,TGTGCCAGCACCCCGGGACTCTATAATTCACCCCTCCACTTT,CASTPGLYNSPLHF
TRBD1,TRBJ2-3,NA,TRBV11-3,TGTGCCAGCAGCCTCGACAGGGGGTTCACAGATACGCAGTATTTT,CASSLDRGFTDTQYF
NA,TRBJ1-5,NA,TRBV18,TGTGCCAGCTCACCAGGGGCCCTGGGGCCCCAGCATTTT,CASSPGALGPQHF
NA,TRBJ1-5,NA,TRBV28,TGTGCCAGCAGGCCTGGGCGTTATCAGCCCCAGCATTTT,CASRPGRYQPQHF
TRBD1,TRBJ1-1,NA,TRBV7-2,TGTGCCAGCAGTTTTGACAGGGGCGGAAACACTGAAGCTTTCTTT,CASSFDRGGNTEAFF
NA,TRBJ1-1,NA,TRBV28,TGTGCCAGCAAGGGAGGTCTTCCGAACACTGAAGCTTTCTTT,CASKGGLPNTEAFF
TRBD2,TRBJ2-7,NA,TRBV28,TGTGCCAGCAGTTTATTAGCGGGAGTTAACGAGCAGTACTTC,CASSLLAGVNEQYF